The 6 T cell receptor beta chains reported below all come from one sample, sequenced in a study of shared clonotypes between healthy human individuals. Repertoires were generated with immunoSEQ multiplex PCR, while TCRdb's copy carries only in-frame clones and drops some. The sample consists of roughly 2,300,000 clones, under 95% of them appearing once. Source material: naive CD4+ T cells from PBMCs. Subset given: CD45RA+ positively selected. Receptors were obtained from a man between 18 and 35 years old in good health. Some clones in this sample may be carry-over from other donors' samples.

The chain couples TRBV2 to TRBJ1-4; TRBD1 is a possible D gene (5 bases). Germline-derived CDR1 and CDR2 are SNHLY and FYNNEI. This CDR3 comprises 16 residues. Trimming pared 6 bases from V and 7 bases from J, leaving 21 bases between. The CDR3: CASSGGFQGLGEKLFF. The DNA for the CDR3 is TGTGCCAGCAGCGGGGGTTTCCAGGGTCTCGGTGAAAAACTGTTTTTT.

This clone came up once. The rearrangement uses TRBV11-2 and TRBJ2-2; 9 bases agree with TRBD2. There are 16 residues in the CDR3. Germline V lookup: CDR1 SGHAT, CDR2 FQNNGV. V lost 1 base and J lost 1; bases outside the gene matches: 1. CDR3 coding DNA: TGTGCCAGCAGCTTAGCGACTAGCGGGAACACCGGGGAGCTGTTTTTT. Translated, it gives CASSLATSGNTGELFF.

This clone occurred a few times. The same CDR3 can be traced to other DNA sequences in this sample. The V and J genes are TRBV7-3 and TRBJ2-2; D unresolved. Per the germline V gene, CDR1 is SGHTA and CDR2 is FQGTGA. The CDR3 covers 14 residues. V was clipped by 2 bases and J by 0 bases, with 4 bases between them. CDR3 sequence (DNA): TGTGCCAGCAGCTTAGGCGCGAACACCGGGGAGCTGTTTTTT. Its protein product is CASSLGANTGELFF.

The gene calls are TRBV10-2 and TRBJ1-6; D not certain. Trimming pared 10 bases from V and 1 base from J, leaving 14 bases between. The CDR3 is 15 amino acids. Looked up from germline, CDR1 is WSHSY and CDR2 is SAAADI. The CDR3 DNA is TGCGCCATTAAAACTGGATGGTCCTATAATTCACCCCTCCACTTT. Residues: CAIKTGWSYNSPLHF.

The chain joins TRBV7-8 to TRBJ1-4; 7 bases fit TRBD1. Germline V lookup: CDR1 SGHVS, CDR2 FQNEAQ. J lost 0 bases, V lost 3 bases, and 7 bases had no gene match. The CDR3 loop spans 17 amino acids. CDR3: CASSLMGQLATNEKLFF. The CDR3 DNA reads TGTGCCAGCAGCTTGATGGGACAGCTTGCAACTAATGAAAAACTGTTTTTT. Supplemented by reference TRBV7-8 and TRBJ1-4, the full variable domain reads GAGVSQSPRYKVAKRGQDVALRCDPISGHVSLFWYQQALGQGPEFLTYFQNEAQLDKSGLPSDRFFAERPEGSVSTLKIQRTQQEDSAVYLCASSLMGQLATNEKLFFGSGTQLSVL.

This clone was observed once. The V gene is TRBV7-2, the J gene TRBJ2-7, with TRBD2 identical over 9 bases. CDR1 is SGHTA and CDR2 is FQGNSA in the germline V gene. The CDR3 has 15 residues. J was trimmed by 2 bases and V by 8 bases; bases with no gene match: 10. As DNA, the CDR3 is TGTGCCAGCTCACTTCGGGGCGGGAGGGCCTACGAGCAGTACTTC. Protein product: CASSLRGGRAYEQYF.